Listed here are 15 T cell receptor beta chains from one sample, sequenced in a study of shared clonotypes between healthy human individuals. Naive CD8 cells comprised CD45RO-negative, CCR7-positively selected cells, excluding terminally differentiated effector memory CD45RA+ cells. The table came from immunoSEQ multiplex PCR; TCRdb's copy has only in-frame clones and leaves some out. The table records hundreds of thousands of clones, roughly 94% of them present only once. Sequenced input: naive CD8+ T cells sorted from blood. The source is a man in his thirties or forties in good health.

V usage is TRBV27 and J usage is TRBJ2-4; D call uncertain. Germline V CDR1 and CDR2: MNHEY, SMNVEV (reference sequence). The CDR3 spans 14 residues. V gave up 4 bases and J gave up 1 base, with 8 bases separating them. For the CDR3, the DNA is TGTGCCAGCAGTTCTCTCGGGGCCAAAAACATTCAGTACTTC. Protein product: CASSSLGAKNIQYF.

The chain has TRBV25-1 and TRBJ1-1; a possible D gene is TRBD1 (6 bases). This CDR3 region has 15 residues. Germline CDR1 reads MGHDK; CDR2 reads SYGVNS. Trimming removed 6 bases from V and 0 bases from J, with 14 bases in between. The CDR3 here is CASSVSGTLNTEAFF. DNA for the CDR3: TGTGCCAGCAGCGTTTCCGGGACACTGAACACTGAAGCTTTCTTT.

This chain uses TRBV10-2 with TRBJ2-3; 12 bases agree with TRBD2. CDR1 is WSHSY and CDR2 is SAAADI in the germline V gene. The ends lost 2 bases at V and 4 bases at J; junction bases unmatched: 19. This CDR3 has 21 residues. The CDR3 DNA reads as TGCGCCAGCAGTGAGCCTAGCGGGAGGGCCTGGGCCTCTTCCGCACCAGATACGCAGTATTTT. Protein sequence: CASSEPSGRAWASSAPDTQYF.

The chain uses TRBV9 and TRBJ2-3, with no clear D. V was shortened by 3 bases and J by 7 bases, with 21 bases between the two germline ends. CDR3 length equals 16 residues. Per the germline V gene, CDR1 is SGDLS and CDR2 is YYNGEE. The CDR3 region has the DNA TGTGCCAGCAGCGGACCGGACGTTACCGTTGCAAATACGCAGTATTTT. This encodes CASSGPDVTVANTQYF. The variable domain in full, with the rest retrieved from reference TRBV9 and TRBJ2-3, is DSGVTQTPKHLITATGQRVTLRCSPRSGDLSVYWYQQSLDQGLQFLIQYYNGEERAKGNILERFSAQQFPDLHSELNLSSLELGDSALYFCASSGPDVTVANTQYFGPGTRLTVL.

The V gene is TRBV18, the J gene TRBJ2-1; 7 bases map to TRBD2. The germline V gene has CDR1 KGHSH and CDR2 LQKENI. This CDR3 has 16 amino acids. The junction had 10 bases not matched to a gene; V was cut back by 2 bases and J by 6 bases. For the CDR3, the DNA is TGTGCCAGCTCACCAGCCCGGGACTATAAACGCAATGAGCAGTTCTTC. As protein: CASSPARDYKRNEQFF.

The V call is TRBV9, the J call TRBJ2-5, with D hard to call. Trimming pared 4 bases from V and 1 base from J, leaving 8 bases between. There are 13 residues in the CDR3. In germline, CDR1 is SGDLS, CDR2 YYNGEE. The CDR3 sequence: CASSPAAQETQYF. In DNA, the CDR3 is TGTGCCAGCAGCCCGGCAGCCCAAGAGACCCAGTACTTC. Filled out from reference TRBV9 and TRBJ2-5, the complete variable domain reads DSGVTQTPKHLITATGQRVTLRCSPRSGDLSVYWYQQSLDQGLQFLIQYYNGEERAKGNILERFSAQQFPDLHSELNLSSLELGDSALYFCASSPAAQETQYFGPGTRLLVL.

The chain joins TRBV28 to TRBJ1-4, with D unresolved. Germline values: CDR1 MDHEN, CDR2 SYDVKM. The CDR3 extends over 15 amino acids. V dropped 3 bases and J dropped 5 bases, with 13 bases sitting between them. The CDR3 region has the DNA TGTGCCAGCAGTTTTTTGGCGGTCGGGAATGAAAAACTGTTTTTT. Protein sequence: CASSFLAVGNEKLFF.

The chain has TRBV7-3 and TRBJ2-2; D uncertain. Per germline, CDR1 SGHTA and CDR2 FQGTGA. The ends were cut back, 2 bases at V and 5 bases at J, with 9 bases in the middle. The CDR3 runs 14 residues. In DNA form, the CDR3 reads TGTGCCAGCAGCTTACCTCTCGGAACCGGGGAGCTGTTTTTT. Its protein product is CASSLPLGTGELFF.

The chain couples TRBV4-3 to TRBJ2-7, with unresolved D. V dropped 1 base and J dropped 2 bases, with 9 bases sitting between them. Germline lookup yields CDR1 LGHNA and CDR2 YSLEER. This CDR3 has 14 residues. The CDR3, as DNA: TGCGCCAGCAGCCAAGTACACCCAACCTACGAGCAGTACTTC. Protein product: CASSQVHPTYEQYF.

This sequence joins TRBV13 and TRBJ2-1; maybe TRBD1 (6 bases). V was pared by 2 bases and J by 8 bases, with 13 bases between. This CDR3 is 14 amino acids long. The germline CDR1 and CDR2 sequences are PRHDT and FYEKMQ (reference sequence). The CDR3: CASSLNLKGDEQFF. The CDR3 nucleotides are TGTGCCAGCAGCTTAAACCTTAAGGGGGATGAGCAGTTCTTC.

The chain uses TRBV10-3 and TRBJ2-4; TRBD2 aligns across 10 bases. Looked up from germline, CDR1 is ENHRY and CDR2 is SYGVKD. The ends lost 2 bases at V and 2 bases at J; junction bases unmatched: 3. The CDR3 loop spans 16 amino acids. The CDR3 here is CAISEPSGRTKNIQYF. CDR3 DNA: TGTGCCATCAGTGAGCCTAGCGGGAGAACCAAAAACATTCAGTACTTC.

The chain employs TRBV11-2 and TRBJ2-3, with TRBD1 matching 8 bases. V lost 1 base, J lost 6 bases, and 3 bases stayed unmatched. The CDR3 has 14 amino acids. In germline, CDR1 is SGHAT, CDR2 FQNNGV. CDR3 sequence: CASSLVGTGDTQYF. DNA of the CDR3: TGTGCCAGCAGCTTAGTCGGGACAGGTGATACGCAGTATTTT.

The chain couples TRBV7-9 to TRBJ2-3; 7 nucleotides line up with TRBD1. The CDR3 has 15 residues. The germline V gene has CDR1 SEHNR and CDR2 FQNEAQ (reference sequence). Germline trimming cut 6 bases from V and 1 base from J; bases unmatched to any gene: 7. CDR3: CASSSTGLGTDTQYF. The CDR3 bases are TGTGCCAGCAGTTCGACAGGGCTTGGCACAGATACGCAGTATTTT.

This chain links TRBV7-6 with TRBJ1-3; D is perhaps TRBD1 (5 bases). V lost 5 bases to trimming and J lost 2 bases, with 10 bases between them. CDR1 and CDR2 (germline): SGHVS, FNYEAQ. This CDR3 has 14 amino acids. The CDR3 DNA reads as TGTGCCAGCAGCCCGCGAGGGGCTGGAAACACCATATATTTT. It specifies CASSPRGAGNTIYF.

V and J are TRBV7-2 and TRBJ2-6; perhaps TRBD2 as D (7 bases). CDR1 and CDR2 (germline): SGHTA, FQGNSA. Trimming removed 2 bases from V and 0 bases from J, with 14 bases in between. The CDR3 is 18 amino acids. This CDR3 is CASSLNWAGASGANVLTF. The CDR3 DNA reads TGTGCCAGCAGCTTAAATTGGGCGGGGGCCTCTGGGGCCAACGTCCTGACTTTC. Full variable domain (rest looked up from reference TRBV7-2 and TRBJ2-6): GAGVSQSPSNKVTEKGKDVELRCDPISGHTALYWYRQSLGQGLEFLIYFQGNSAPDKSGLPSDRFSAERTGGSVSTLTIQRTQQEDSAVYLCASSLNWAGASGANVLTFGAGSRLTVL.